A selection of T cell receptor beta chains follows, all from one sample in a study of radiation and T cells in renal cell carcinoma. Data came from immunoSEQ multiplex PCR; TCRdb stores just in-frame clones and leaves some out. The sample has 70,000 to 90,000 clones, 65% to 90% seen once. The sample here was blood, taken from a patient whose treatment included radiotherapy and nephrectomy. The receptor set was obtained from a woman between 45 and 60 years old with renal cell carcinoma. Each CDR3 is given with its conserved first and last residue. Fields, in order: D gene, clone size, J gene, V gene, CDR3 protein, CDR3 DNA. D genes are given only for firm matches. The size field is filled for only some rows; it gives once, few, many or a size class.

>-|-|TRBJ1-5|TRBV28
CASSSAHRVDQPQHF
TGTGCCAGCAGTTCAGCGCACAGGGTTGATCAGCCCCAGCATTTT
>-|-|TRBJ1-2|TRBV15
CATSRGASYGYTF
TGTGCCACCAGCAGAGGGGCGTCCTATGGCTACACCTTC
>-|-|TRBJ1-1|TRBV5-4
CASSLAAGLMNTEAFF
TGTGCCAGCAGCTTGGCAGCAGGGCTCATGAACACTGAAGCTTTCTTT
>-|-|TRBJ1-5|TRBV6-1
CASSPRGGGNQPQHF
TGTGCCAGCAGTCCCCGGGGAGGGGGCAATCAGCCCCAGCATTTT
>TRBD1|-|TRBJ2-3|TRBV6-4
CASRPTGGSIGDTQYF
TGTGCCAGCAGACCAACAGGGGGGAGCATAGGAGATACGCAGTATTTT
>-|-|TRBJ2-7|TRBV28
CASLPGQLYEQYF
TGTGCCAGTCTTCCGGGACAACTATACGAGCAGTACTTC
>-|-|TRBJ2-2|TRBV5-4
CASSFGTDNTGELFF
TGTGCCAGCAGCTTTGGGACGGATAACACCGGGGAGCTGTTTTTT
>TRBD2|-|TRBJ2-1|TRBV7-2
CASISGRGNNEQFF
TGTGCCAGCATCAGCGGGAGGGGAAACAATGAGCAGTTCTTC
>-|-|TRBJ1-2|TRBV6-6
CASSGWDGPNYGYTF
TGTGCCAGCAGTGGCTGGGACGGGCCTAACTATGGCTACACCTTC
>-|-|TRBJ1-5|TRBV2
CASRLDGNQPQHF
TGTGCCAGCAGGCTGGACGGCAATCAGCCCCAGCATTTT
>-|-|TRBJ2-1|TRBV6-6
CASSWSRDNEQFF
TGTGCCAGCAGTTGGTCAAGAGACAATGAGCAGTTCTTC
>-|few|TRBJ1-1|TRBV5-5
CASSLEVGVGAGTEAFF
TGTGCCAGCAGCTTGGAGGTGGGTGTGGGGGCCGGCACTGAAGCTTTCTTT
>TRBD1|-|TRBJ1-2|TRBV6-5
CATRASGQTNYGYTF
TGTGCCACTCGGGCGTCGGGACAGACTAACTATGGCTACACCTTC
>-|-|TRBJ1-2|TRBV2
CASSQNYGYTF
TGTGCCAGTTCGCAAAACTATGGCTACACCTTC
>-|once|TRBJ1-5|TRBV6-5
CASSYSSAGQPQHF
TGTGCCAGCAGTTATTCCAGCGCGGGGCAGCCCCAGCATTTT
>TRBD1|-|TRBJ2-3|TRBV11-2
CASSLDRGTDTQYF
TGTGCCAGCAGCTTGGACAGGGGTACAGATACGCAGTATTTT
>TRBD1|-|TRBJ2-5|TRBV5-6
CASSLGGQVGETQYF
TGTGCCAGCAGCTTGGGCGGACAGGTGGGGGAGACCCAGTACTTC
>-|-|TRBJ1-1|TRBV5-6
CASSRMSVNTEAFF
TGTGCCAGCAGCCGGATGAGTGTGAACACTGAAGCTTTCTTT
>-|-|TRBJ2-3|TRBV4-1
CASSLEGDTQYF
TGCGCCAGCAGCCTCGAAGGCGATACGCAGTATTTT
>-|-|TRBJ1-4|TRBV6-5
CASSYSGSEPNEKLFF
TGTGCCAGCAGTTACTCGGGGTCAGAGCCTAATGAAAAACTGTTTTTT
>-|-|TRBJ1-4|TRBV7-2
CASSLRQFNEKLFF
TGTGCCAGCAGCTTACGACAGTTCAATGAAAAACTGTTTTTT
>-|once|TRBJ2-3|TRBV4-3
CASSQGLSTDTQYF
TGCGCCAGCAGCCAAGGTTTGTCGACAGATACGCAGTATTTT
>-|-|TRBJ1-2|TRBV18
CASSRQNPLTMVVGYTF
TGTGCCAGCTCACGACAGAACCCTTTAACTATGGTTGTAGGCTACACCTTC
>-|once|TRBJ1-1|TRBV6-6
CASSFLQMNTEAFF
TGTGCCAGCAGTTTCTTACAGATGAACACTGAAGCTTTCTTT
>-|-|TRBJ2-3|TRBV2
CASSARQESTDTQYF
TGTGCCAGCAGTGCCAGACAGGAAAGCACAGATACGCAGTATTTT
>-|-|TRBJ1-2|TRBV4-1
CASSQEKDYGYTF
TGCGCCAGCAGCCAAGAGAAAGATTATGGCTACACCTTC
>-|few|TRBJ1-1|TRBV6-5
CASRNSEDTEAFF
TGTGCCAGCAGGAACAGTGAGGACACTGAAGCTTTCTTT
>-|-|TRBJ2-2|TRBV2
CASSPLTELFF
TGTGCCAGCAGTCCCCTTACGGAGCTGTTTTTT
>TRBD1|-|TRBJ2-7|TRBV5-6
CASSPGTGRTHEQYF
TGTGCCAGCAGCCCGGGGACAGGGAGGACCCACGAGCAGTACTTC
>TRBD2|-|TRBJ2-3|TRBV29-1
CSVSGTTDTQYF
TGCAGCGTCAGCGGGACCACAGATACGCAGTATTTT
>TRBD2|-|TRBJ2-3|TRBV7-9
CASSPTLAGGTDTQYF
TGTGCCAGCAGCCCCACTTTGGCGGGGGGCACAGATACGCAGTATTTT
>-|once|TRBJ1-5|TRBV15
CATSSEGRAIDQPQHF
TGTGCCACCAGCAGTGAAGGACGCGCCATCGATCAGCCCCAGCATTTT
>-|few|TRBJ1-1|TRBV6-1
CASRENANTEAFF
TGTGCCAGCAGGGAAAATGCGAACACTGAAGCTTTCTTT
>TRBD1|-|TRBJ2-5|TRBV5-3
CARSEGQQQETQYF
TGTGCCAGAAGCGAGGGACAGCAGCAAGAGACCCAGTACTTC
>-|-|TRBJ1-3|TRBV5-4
CASSWDAGNTIYF
TGTGCCAGCAGCTGGGACGCTGGAAACACCATATATTTT
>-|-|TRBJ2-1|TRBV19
CASSQGLDNEQFF
TGTGCCAGCAGTCAGGGGCTCGACAATGAGCAGTTCTTC
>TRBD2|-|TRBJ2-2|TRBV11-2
CASSLASGIVTGELFF
TGTGCCAGCAGCTTAGCTAGCGGGATTGTCACCGGGGAGCTGTTTTTT
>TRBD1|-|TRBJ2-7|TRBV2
CASMRDSSYEQYF
TGTGCCAGCATGAGGGACAGTTCCTACGAGCAGTACTTC
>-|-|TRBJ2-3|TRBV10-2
CASWIGVDTQYF
TGCGCCAGCTGGATCGGCGTGGATACGCAGTATTTT
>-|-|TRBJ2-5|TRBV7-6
CFPREETQYF
TGTTTCCCTCGGGAAGAGACCCAGTACTTC
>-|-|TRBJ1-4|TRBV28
CASSTQQGTTNEKLFF
TGTGCCAGCAGTACCCAACAGGGCACAACTAATGAAAAACTGTTTTTT
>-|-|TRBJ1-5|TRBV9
CASSVEGQGNQPQHF
TGTGCCAGCAGCGTAGAGGGGCAGGGAAATCAGCCCCAGCATTTT
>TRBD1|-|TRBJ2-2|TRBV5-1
CASSPGQGGGELFF
TGCGCCAGCAGCCCGGGACAGGGCGGCGGGGAGCTGTTTTTT
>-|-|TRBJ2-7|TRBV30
CAWSKFYEQYF
TGTGCCTGGAGTAAGTTCTACGAGCAGTACTTC
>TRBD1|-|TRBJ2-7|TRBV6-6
CASRPGTGAYEQYF
TGTGCCAGCAGGCCCGGGACAGGGGCCTACGAGCAGTACTTC
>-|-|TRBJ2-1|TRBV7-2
CASSLGYNEQFF
TGTGCCAGCAGCTTAGGATACAATGAGCAGTTCTTC
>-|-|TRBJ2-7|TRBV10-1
CASSETGGAYEQYF
TGCGCCAGCAGTGAGACTGGGGGAGCGTACGAGCAGTACTTC
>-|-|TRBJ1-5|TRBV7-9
CASSLSGDSNQPQHF
TGTGCCAGCAGCTTATCAGGAGATAGCAATCAGCCCCAGCATTTT
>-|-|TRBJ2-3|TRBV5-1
CASSLGGNTDTQYF
TGCGCCAGCAGCTTGGGGGGTAACACAGATACGCAGTATTTT
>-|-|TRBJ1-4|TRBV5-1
CASSLVLGSRAEKLFF
TGCGCCAGCAGCTTGGTATTAGGGTCGAGGGCTGAAAAACTGTTTTTT
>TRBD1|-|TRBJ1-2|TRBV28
CASSFRTGGLDYGYTF
TGTGCCAGCAGTTTCCGAACAGGGGGCTTGGACTATGGCTACACCTTC
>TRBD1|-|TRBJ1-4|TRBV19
CASSGGTGGRGKLFF
TGTGCCAGTAGTGGGGGGACAGGCGGTCGGGGAAAACTGTTTTTT